This T cell receptor (beta chain) was found in a study of post-analysis software for immune sequencing data. Whole-study results and caveats: Among five TRBV segments more frequent in patients than controls were TRBV5-6, TRBV5-1 and TRBV20-1.

Sequencing libraries made from TCR beta cDNA carried unique molecular identifiers. Each CDR3 protein gets one entry after TCRdb re-called the PCR reads with MiXCR. The data contain more than 350,000 distinct CDR3 sequences, 30% to 40% of them singletons. The sample holds a few counts of this clonotype. Its antigen remains unknown. CDR3 length: 11 residues. Trimming took 3 bases from V and 12 from J; bases not matched to a gene: 5. In germline, CDR1 is DFQATT, CDR2 SNEGSKA (reference sequence). This rearrangement joins TRBV20-1 to TRBJ2-7, with 10 bases that match TRBD2. This TCR was recovered from a girl aged 2 to 9 with multiple sclerosis. Sequenced: blood. For the CDR3, the DNA is TGCAGTGCTAGTGCTCTAGCGGGAGTGTACTTC. Protein product: CSASALAGVYF.